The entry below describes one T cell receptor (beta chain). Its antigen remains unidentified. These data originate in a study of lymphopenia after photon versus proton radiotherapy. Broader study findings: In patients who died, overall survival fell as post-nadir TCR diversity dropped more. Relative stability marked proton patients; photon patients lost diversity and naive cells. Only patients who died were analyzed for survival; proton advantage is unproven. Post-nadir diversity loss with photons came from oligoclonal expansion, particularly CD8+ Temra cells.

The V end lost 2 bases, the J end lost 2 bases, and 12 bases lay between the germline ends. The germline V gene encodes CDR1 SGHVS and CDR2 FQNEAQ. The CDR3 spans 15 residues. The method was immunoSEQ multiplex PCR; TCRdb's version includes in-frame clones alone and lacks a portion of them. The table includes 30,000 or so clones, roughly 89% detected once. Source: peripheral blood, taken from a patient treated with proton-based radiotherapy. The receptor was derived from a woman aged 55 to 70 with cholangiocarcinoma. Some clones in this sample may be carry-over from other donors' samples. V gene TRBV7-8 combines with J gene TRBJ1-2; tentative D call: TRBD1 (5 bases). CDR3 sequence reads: CASSLKGTVNYGYTF. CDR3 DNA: TGTGCCAGCAGCTTAAAAGGGACCGTCAACTATGGCTACACCTTC.